This T cell receptor (beta chain) was sequenced during a study of blood T cells in healthy people across ages. This CDR3 is built from 15 residues. Unmatched junction bases numbered 3, after V lost 5 bases and J lost 4 bases. The germline V gene has CDR1 MNHNY and CDR2 SVGAGI (reference sequence). Together with a sample-barcoded 5' primer, a J-beta primer mix was included in a second PCR lasting roughly 6 to 12 cycles. MiXCR was run by TCRdb on the 5' RACE reads, yielding one entry per CDR3 protein. Among roughly 2 million distinct CDR3 sequences, around half were seen once, and the ten largest hold roughly 2.1%.

The sample comprised blood. This clonotype originated in a woman aged 35 to 49 in good health. The chain recombines TRBV6-6 with TRBJ2-2; 11 bases fit TRBD1. CDR3 sequence reads: CASSGTGGRTGELFF. The CDR3 DNA sequence: TGTGCCAGCAGTGGGACAGGGGGTCGCACCGGGGAGCTGTTTTTT.